These 20 T cell receptor beta chains came from one sample sequenced in a study of T cell repertoires in cytomegalovirus infection (dated by TCRdb to between 2017 and 2020). The sequencing machine was an Illumina HiSeq 1500. TCRdb's own reprocessing of the public reads used fastp at Q25 and MiXCR and kept productive beta chains. Identical CDR3 protein sequences are pooled into one entry, listed with their most common genes and DNA. The sample table shows roughly 630,000 distinct CDR3 sequences, and 24% are seen once. The ten top clones hold 8% of the sample. The specimen sequenced was CD8+ T cells from PBMCs. The source of these receptors is a human donor in good health (CMV status not recorded). Some clones in this sample may be carry-over from other donors' samples.

This clonotype was seen only a few times. The gene calls are TRBV29-1 and TRBJ1-3; 8 bases line up with TRBD1. CDR3 length equals 17 residues. In germline, CDR1 is SQVTM, CDR2 ANQGSEA. Trimming at V came to 0 bases and at J to 4 bases, leaving 11 bases not matched to a gene. The CDR3 region is CSVEDPYQGALGNTIYF. DNA for the CDR3: TGCAGCGTTGAAGATCCTTATCAGGGGGCGCTGGGAAACACCATATATTTT.

This clonotype was counted only a few times. The rearrangement uses TRBV2 and TRBJ2-5; tentative D call: TRBD2 (6 bases). This CDR3 is 14 amino acids long. Germline CDR1 is SNHLY and CDR2 is FYNNEI. Trimming removed 6 bases at V and 0 bases at J, with 11 bases between. The DNA for the CDR3 is TGTGCCAGCAGCACGGCGGGGCACCAAGAGACCCAGTACTTC. Its protein is CASSTAGHQETQYF.

As regards this clonotype: With a much larger clone just one base away, this may be a read error. The CDR3 loop is CASSMTSGGVYNEQLF. In nucleotides, the CDR3 is TGTGCCAGCAGTATGACTAGCGGGGGGGTCTACAATGAGCAGCTCTTC. V and J are TRBV6-5 and TRBJ2-1; 14 bases map to TRBD2. CDR3 length equals 16 residues. CDR1 MNHEY and CDR2 SVGAGI come from the germline V gene.

This clonotype has only one observation. Being one base from a much bigger clone, this may be a read error. The chain recombines TRBV7-6 with TRBJ2-3, with 7 bases aligning to TRBD2. The CDR3 consists of 16 residues. With 5 bases clipped from V and 3 bases from J, the junction kept 11 bases outside the gene matches. Germline-derived CDR1 and CDR2 are SGHVS and FNYEAQ. The CDR3 coding sequence is TGTGCCAGCAGCCCCCTGAGCGGGAATAGAACAGATACGCAGTATTTT. Translated, it gives CASSPLSGNRTDTQYF.

As to this clonotype: The junction departs from germline at one end; a sequencing error may be responsible. The chain uses TRBV19 and TRBJ1-4; D is unclear. The CDR3 is 18 residues long. CDR1 and CDR2 from the germline V gene are LNHDA and SQIVND (reference sequence). The CDR3 is CVSSPYPISGATNEKLFF. The CDR3 DNA follows: TGTGTCAGTAGTCCGTATCCTATCAGTGGTGCAACTAATGAAAAACTGTTTTTT.

The chain combines TRBV5-6 with TRBJ2-1, with 7 bases aligning to TRBD2. After removal of 3 bases from V and 0 bases from J, the junction contained 6 bases not matched to a gene. The CDR3 sequence is 16 residues long. The germline V gene encodes CDR1 SGHDT and CDR2 YYEEEE. This CDR3 is CASSSHRTSSYNEQFF. Here the CDR3 DNA reads TGTGCCAGCAGCTCCCACAGGACTAGCTCCTACAATGAGCAGTTCTTC.

This clonotype turned up a few times. The chain employs TRBV9 and TRBJ2-3, with 7 bases matching TRBD1. With 4 bases clipped from V and 11 bases from J, the junction kept 16 bases outside the gene matches. CDR1 and CDR2 (germline): SGDLS, YYNGEE. This CDR3 is 15 amino acids long. The DNA of the CDR3 is TGTGCCAGCAGCCCCGGGACAGAGTCCGGCGTCGAGCAGTATTTT. Its protein product is CASSPGTESGVEQYF.

Points on this clonotype: A read error may be the cause here, since a much bigger clone is one base away. The CDR3 protein is CTSSLREGATGPKNIQYF. CDR3 DNA sequence: TGTACCAGCAGCTTGCGGGAGGGGGCTACGGGCCCCAAAAACATTCAGTACTTC. This chain joins TRBV7-2 and TRBJ2-4; 9 bases fit TRBD2. The germline V gene encodes CDR1 SGHTA and CDR2 FQGNSA. V lost 3 bases, J lost 2 bases, and 11 bases stayed unmatched. The CDR3 is 18 amino acids.

Points on this clonotype: The germline gene is not matched at one end of the junction; a read error may be the cause. This chain joins TRBV28 and TRBJ2-3; the D gene could be TRBD1 or TRBD2 (6 bases each). CDR1 is MDHEN and CDR2 is SYDVKM in the germline V gene. CDR3 length: 17 residues. The CDR3 protein is CVSQGGKGRAGADTQYF. CDR3 DNA sequence: TGTGTCAGCCAAGGGGGGAAAGGACGAGCTGGCGCAGATACGCAGTATTTT.

This chain uses TRBV20-1 with TRBJ2-7; D could derive from TRBD1 or TRBD2 (5 bases each). The germline V gene has CDR1 DFQATT and CDR2 SNEGSKA (reference sequence). V was clipped by 4 bases and J by 1 base, with 23 bases between them. The CDR3 is 17 amino acids. The CDR3 coding sequence is TGCAGTGCTATTAGGAGGACACTGCGGCCGGGTTCCTACGAGCAGTACGTC. Residues: CSAIRRTLRPGSYEQYV.

The chain employs TRBV28 and TRBJ2-2; possibly TRBD1 for D (6 bases). Trimming took 5 bases from V and 9 from J, leaving 10 bases between them. CDR3 length equals 12 residues. Germline loops: CDR1 MDHEN, CDR2 SYDVKM. The CDR3 loop is CASSTGTRELFF. CDR3 DNA sequence: TGTGCCAGCAGTACAGGGACCAGGGAGCTGTTTTTT.

This clonotype was detected many times. The V call is TRBV7-9, the J call TRBJ2-5; 8 nucleotides match TRBD1. The germline gives CDR1 SEHNR, CDR2 FQNEAQ (reference sequence). V was pared by 8 bases and J by 2 bases, with 13 bases of the junction left unmatched. This CDR3 spans 16 amino acids. In DNA form, the CDR3 reads TGTGCCAGCTTTGTTGGAGACAGGGGTAGGCAAGAGACCCAGTACTTC. Encoded protein: CASFVGDRGRQETQYF. Based on the CDR3 plus reference TRBV7-9 and TRBJ2-5, the full variable domain is DTGVSQNPRHKITKRGQNVTFRCDPISEHNRLYWYRQTLGQGPEFLTYFQNEAQLEKSRLLSDRFSAERPKGSFSTLEIQRTEQGDSAMYLCASFVGDRGRQETQYFGPGTRLLVL.

Only a few counts were recorded for this clonotype. V and J are TRBV4-1 and TRBJ2-5; the match to TRBD1 covers 10 bases. There are 14 residues in the CDR3. Germline V gene data show CDR1 as MGHRA and CDR2 as YSYEKL. V shed 3 bases, J shed 5 bases, and the junction held 3 bases outside the gene matches. The CDR3 bases are TGCGCCAGCAGCCAGGACAGGGGGACGGAGACCCAGTACTTC. Translated, it gives CASSQDRGTETQYF.

This clonotype was observed many times. Because the CDR3's place on the DNA is in doubt, the DNA is left out and the CDR3 is given as listed by TCRdb. The chain recombines TRBV7-6 with TRBJ2-5; TRBD1, the table's D call, lacks a check against the DNA. The CDR3 has 14 residues if both end residues are counted. Germline CDR1 reads SGHVS; CDR2 reads FNYEAQ. CDR3 residues: CASSIFGAGETQYF.

This clonotype has only a few counts. V gene TRBV9 combines with J gene TRBJ2-3, with D possibly matching TRBD2 (5 bases). V was trimmed by 3 bases and J by 6 bases, leaving 23 bases between them. CDR1 and CDR2 from the germline V gene are SGDLS and YYNGEE. The CDR3 totals 17 residues. The CDR3 loop reads CASSAGPPPGNTDTQYF. CDR3 DNA sequence: TGTGCCAGCAGCGCCGGTCCCCCCCCGGGGAACACTGATACGCAGTATTTT.

This clonotype has a handful of counts. The chain carries TRBV5-5 and TRBJ2-6, with D perhaps assigned TRBD1 or TRBD2 (5 bases each). V lost 0 bases to trimming and J lost 0 bases, with 13 bases between them. Germline V CDR1 and CDR2: SGHKS, YYEKEE (reference sequence). The CDR3 length is 18 residues. CDR3 region: CASSLEGTESSGANVLTF. The DNA of the CDR3 is TGTGCCAGCAGCTTGGAAGGGACGGAATCCTCTGGGGCCAACGTCCTGACTTTC.

The CDR3 nucleotides are TGTGCCAGCAGTTTGGCGGGGATAAGCGAGCAGTACGTC. As protein: CASSLAGISEQYV. The J gene is TRBJ2-7, the V gene TRBV28, with D possibly matching TRBD2 (6 bases). There are 13 residues in the CDR3. Germline V lookup: CDR1 MDHEN, CDR2 SYDVKM. Trimming removed 3 bases from V and 6 bases from J, with 12 bases in between.

Comment on this clonotype: This may stem from a read error, because a much larger clone lies one nucleotide away. J is TRBJ2-1 and V is TRBV7-6; 8 nucleotides line up with TRBD2. The V gene end was trimmed by 1 base and the J gene end by 4 bases; junction bases not matched to a gene: 9. The CDR3 has 17 residues. The germline CDR1 and CDR2 sequences are SGHVS and FNYEAQ. The CDR3 is CASSLEGPAGEYNEQFF. CDR3 nucleotides: TGTGCCAGCAGCTTAGAGGGACCAGCGGGGGAGTACAATGAGCAGTTCTTC.

Only a few counts were recorded for this clonotype. The chain carries TRBV27 and TRBJ1-1; 9 nucleotides align to TRBD1. Per the germline V gene, CDR1 is MNHEY and CDR2 is SMNVEV (reference sequence). There are 15 residues in the CDR3. The trim removed 5 bases at V and 3 bases at J, leaving 7 bases unmatched. In DNA, the CDR3 is TGTGCCAGCAGTCTCGGGACAGGGAGGCACACTGAAGCTTTCTTT. This gives the protein CASSLGTGRHTEAFF.

In this sample, this clonotype turned up a few times. The chain recombines TRBV12-3 or TRBV12-4 with TRBJ1-1; D not resolved. The V and J ends lost 3 bases and 4 bases respectively, with 9 bases between them. The CDR3 is 13 residues long. CDR3 in DNA: TGTGCCAGCAGTTTGGGCAGCATCACTGAAGCTTTCTTT. This sequence encodes CASSLGSITEAFF.